This T cell receptor beta chain came from a study of T cell responses to AZD1222 COVID-19 vaccine (dated by TCRdb to 2020 to 2022). About the full investigation: AZD1222 recipients whose second dose came at about 4 weeks and those whose second dose came at about 12 weeks were combined into one group, since spike-specific TCR depth and breadth did not differ between the two schedules. TCR sequencing was performed for 233 trial participants, of whom around 200 were given two doses of AZD1222 and approximately 25 were given two doses of MenACWY control vaccine. Trial participants were enrolled into age subgroups of 18-55, 56-69 and 70-plus years, which contained around 140, 26 and 57 TCR-sequenced participants, respectively.

Study-wide findings and limitations: Because no samples from the day 14 peak response were available, repertoires could be characterized only after the peak T cell response. A significant rise in spike-specific TCR breadth and depth was observed after two AZD1222 doses relative to day 0 and relative to MenACWY recipients. Most participants were white British and females outnumbered males, and the authors suggested that clonal diversity may have been underestimated. The 56-69-year group was small, and its depth increase did not reach significance, likely because of low power. Nearly half of unique spike-specific TCRs reportedly recognized epitopes outside regions mutated in the B.1.351 and B.1.1.7 variants. Conclusions about previously exposed vaccinees were limited because only six or seven AZD1222 recipients were SARS-CoV-2 seropositive at baseline. The vaccine-associated CD4 TCRs covered the entire spike protein, and the dominant responses fell in regions 160-218 and 743-854.

The CDR3 regions of human TCRbeta chains were analyzed by immunosequencing. The paper's data handling went like this. Repertoire TCRs were checked for matches against a reference library of SARS-CoV-2-specific TCRs that had been generated using the MIRA antigen-specificity platform. Breadth was defined as the fraction of unique TCRs that were SARS-CoV-2-associated, and depth was defined as the fraction of total T cells that were SARS-CoV-2-associated. Using the MIRA data, each spike-specific TCR was assigned both to the spike region to which the TCR was reactive and to a CD4 or CD8 class. Log10-transformed breadth and depth values were compared by one-way ANOVA with Sidak's multiple comparisons tests. TCRdb limited this immuneACCESS table to in-frame rearrangements with V and J called. A share of clones is missing; checked studies link under half to unresolved V genes, and the rest is unexplained. V, J and clone size derive from that table, while D and trimming were established from the DNA sequence. The sample yields about 120,000 clones; 70% to 90% were counted once. The ten largest clonotypes hold approximately 9.6% of the sample.

This clone has only one observation. Its specific antigen is unknown. No much larger clone is present one base from it, and per-base qualities are unavailable. For CDR1 and CDR2, the germline V gene lists SGHTA and FQGNSA. The CDR3 starts with the cysteine, ends with the phenylalanine, and has 14 residues. Just the 42-base CDR3 DNA is kept, in frame starting at base 1. V and J lose 5 bases and 2 bases, and a span of 12 bases separates them. The time point label on this specimen signifies: baseline before first vaccination. Samples from vaccinated people were obtained from the UK trials COV001 and COV002, which included a single-blind randomized controlled phase 2/3 trial of AZD1222 (ChAdOx1 nCoV-19) in healthy adults. Trial participant PBMC samples were collected at day 0 and day 28 after the second dose for TCRbeta chain sequencing.

The V and J genes are TRBV7-2 and TRBJ2-5; the D segment cannot be called with confidence. The sequence was collected from an adult in good health. The starting material was peripheral blood, obtained on day 0 of AZD1222 vaccination. This receptor carries the CDR3 CASSPQASQETQYF. The DNA reads as follows: TGTGCCAGCAGCCCACAAGCCAGTCAAGAGACCCAGTACTTC. Where the CDR3 stops, the reference TRBV7-2 and TRBJ2-5 genes take over; the full variable domain is GAGVSQSPSNKVTEKGKDVELRCDPISGHTALYWYRQSLGQGLEFLIYFQGNSAPDKSGLPSDRFSAERTGGSVSTLTIQRTQQEDSAVYLCASSPQASQETQYFGPGTRLLVL.